The 32 T cell receptor beta chains reported below all come from one sample, sequenced in a study of OX40 agonist ivuxolimab in advanced cancers. Clones were sequenced by immunoSEQ multiplex PCR, and TCRdb holds only the in-frame ones, with some missing. The data show 70,000 or so clones, with 91% seen just once and roughly 14% held by the top ten. Source: CD4+ or CD8+ T cells sorted from blood, taken in a trial of the OX40 agonist ivuxolimab. All receptors derive from an adult with an advanced solid tumor such as melanoma, head and neck, liver or kidney cancer.

In the case of this clone: The identical CDR3 is also encoded by other nucleotide sequences in the sample. The V gene is TRBV7-3, the J gene TRBJ2-3; 7 bases map to TRBD2. Unmatched junction bases numbered 6, after V lost 5 bases and J lost 1 base. The CDR3 is 15 amino acids. Germline V gene data show CDR1 as SGHTA and CDR2 as FQGTGA. This CDR3 is CASSPGTSGTDTQYF. CDR3 nucleotides: TGTGCCAGCAGCCCCGGAACTAGCGGCACAGATACGCAGTATTTT. The full variable domain, in which reference TRBV7-3 and TRBJ2-3 provide the parts outside the CDR3, is GAGVSQTPSNKVTEKGKYVELRCDPISGHTALYWYRQSLGQGPEFLIYFQGTGAADDSGLPNDRFFAVRPEGSVSTLKIQRTERGDSAVYLCASSPGTSGTDTQYFGPGTRLTVL.

The V call is TRBV13, the J call TRBJ2-4; no clear D gene. V was pared by 2 bases and J by 2 bases, with 7 bases between. Germline V gene data show CDR1 as PRHDT and CDR2 as FYEKMQ (reference sequence). CDR3 length: 14 amino acids. The CDR3 DNA reads as TGTGCCAGCAGCTTAAGTTTTACCAAAAACATTCAGTACTTC. This sequence encodes CASSLSFTKNIQYF. Full variable domain (rest looked up from reference TRBV13 and TRBJ2-4): AAGVIQSPRHLIKEKRETATLKCYPIPRHDTVYWYQQGPGQDPQFLISFYEKMQSDKGSIPDRFSAQQFSDYHSELNMSSLELGDSALYFCASSLSFTKNIQYFGAGTRLSVL.

The genes are TRBV7-2 and TRBJ2-7; a possible D gene is TRBD2 (5 bases). The germline CDR1 and CDR2 sequences are SGHTA and FQGNSA. With 0 bases removed from V and 3 bases from J, the gap between germline ends came to 9 bases. The CDR3 extends over 14 amino acids. The CDR3 protein is CASSLAEGSYEQYF. The CDR3, as DNA: TGTGCCAGCAGCTTAGCCGAGGGAAGCTACGAGCAGTACTTC. Full variable domain (outside the CDR3, taken from reference TRBV7-2 and TRBJ2-7): GAGVSQSPSNKVTEKGKDVELRCDPISGHTALYWYRQSLGQGLEFLIYFQGNSAPDKSGLPSDRFSAERTGGSVSTLTIQRTQQEDSAVYLCASSLAEGSYEQYFGPGTRLTVT.

V usage is TRBV27 and J usage is TRBJ2-7, with D perhaps assigned TRBD1 or TRBD2 (5 bases each). V was cut by 6 bases and J by 3 bases, with 18 bases left in between. This CDR3 contains 15 residues. The germline CDR1 and CDR2 sequences are MNHEY and SMNVEV (reference sequence). CDR3 bases: TGTGCCAGCAGCTCTACCGAGGGACCTCGCTACGAGCAGTACTTC. Its translation is CASSSTEGPRYEQYF.

This clone was seen a single time. The chain employs TRBV5-6 and TRBJ2-5; no clear D. The CDR3 has 15 amino acids. V was trimmed by 2 bases and J by 2 bases, leaving 13 bases between them. Per germline, CDR1 SGHDT and CDR2 YYEEEE. The CDR3 here is CASSFWSSWQETQYF. The CDR3 DNA reads as TGTGCCAGCAGCTTCTGGTCCTCCTGGCAAGAGACCCAGTACTTC.

This clone has a handful of counts. This rearrangement joins TRBV6-4 to TRBJ2-3, with TRBD2 matching over 9 bases. The CDR3 sequence is 15 residues long. V lost 5 bases, J lost 0 bases, and 3 bases stayed unmatched. CDR1 and CDR2 from the germline V gene are MRHNA and SNTAGT. CDR3 in amino acids: CASSFTSGSTDTQYF. CDR3 DNA sequence: TGTGCCAGCAGTTTTACTAGCGGGAGCACAGATACGCAGTATTTT.

This chain links TRBV27 with TRBJ2-7; D remains unclear. The CDR3 runs 14 residues. V lost 6 bases, J lost 5 bases, and 17 bases lay in between. Germline CDR1 is MNHEY and CDR2 is SMNVEV (reference sequence). CDR3 amino acids: CASRIAGSPDEQYF. The CDR3 bases are TGTGCCAGCAGGATAGCAGGATCCCCGGACGAGCAGTACTTC.

CDR3 sequence: CASSYRGTYEQYF. The CDR3 DNA is TGTGCCAGCAGTTACAGGGGGACCTACGAGCAGTACTTC. The chain uses TRBV27 and TRBJ2-7, with 8 bases identical to TRBD1. CDR1 and CDR2 from the germline V gene are MNHEY and SMNVEV (reference sequence). The CDR3 extends over 13 amino acids. Trimming cost V 4 bases and J 2 bases; bases outside gene matches: 1.

The chain combines TRBV28 with TRBJ2-6, with no clear D. With 7 bases removed from V and 4 bases from J, the gap between germline ends came to 8 bases. CDR1 and CDR2 from the germline V gene are MDHEN and SYDVKM. This CDR3 spans 13 amino acids. CDR3 sequence: CASNGWGANVLTF. The CDR3 nucleotides are TGTGCCAGCAACGGGTGGGGGGCCAACGTCCTGACTTTC.

V and J are TRBV2 and TRBJ1-5; 8 bases map to TRBD1. Germline V gene sequence: CDR1 SNHLY, CDR2 FYNNEI. The CDR3 is 15 amino acids. The V and J ends lost 5 bases and 1 base, in that order; junction bases with no gene match: 4. Written as DNA, the CDR3 is TGTGCCAGCAGTTCAGGGGGCGCCAGCAATCAGCCCCAGCATTTT. This gives the protein CASSSGGASNQPQHF.

This clone was counted a single time. The chain has TRBV19 and TRBJ2-1; D uncertain. V lost 6 bases and J 4 bases, leaving 4 bases between the germline ends. This CDR3 is built from 11 residues. CDR1 and CDR2 from the germline V gene are LNHDA and SQIVND (reference sequence). Here the CDR3 DNA reads TGTGCCAGTAGCAGTTACAATGAGCAGTTCTTC. Translated, it gives CASSSYNEQFF.

V gene TRBV27 combines with J gene TRBJ2-2; D gene uncertain. Germline V gene data show CDR1 as MNHEY and CDR2 as SMNVEV (reference sequence). V was trimmed by 5 bases and J by 6 bases, leaving 10 bases between them. The CDR3 extends over 13 amino acids. DNA for the CDR3: TGTGCCAGCAGTAGCGTTGCCCCCGGGGAGCTGTTTTTT. This encodes CASSSVAPGELFF.

The chain is built from TRBV11-2 and TRBJ2-3; 11 bases are shared with TRBD1. V was clipped by 5 bases and J by 0 bases; unmatched bases: 7. CDR3 size: 17 residues. Per the germline V gene, CDR1 is SGHAT and CDR2 is FQNNGV. The CDR3 protein is CASSPGQGGPSTDTQYF. CDR3 bases: TGTGCCAGCAGCCCGGGACAGGGGGGTCCTAGCACAGATACGCAGTATTTT. The variable domain in full, completed from reference TRBV11-2 and TRBJ2-3, reads EAGVAQSPRYKIIEKRQSVAFWCNPISGHATLYWYQQILGQGPKLLIQFQNNGVVDDSQLPKDRFSAERLKGVDSTLKIQPAKLEDSAVYLCASSPGQGGPSTDTQYFGPGTRLTVL.

In this sample, this clone turned up once. The chain joins TRBV2 to TRBJ1-1; TRBD1 is a possible D gene (6 bases). The CDR3 has 15 residues. Germline V gives CDR1 SNHLY, CDR2 FYNNEI. Trimming pared 3 bases from V and 4 bases from J, leaving 15 bases between. In DNA, the CDR3 is TGTGCCAGCAGTGACCCAGCAGGGGATGGCACTGAAGCTTTCTTT. Its protein is CASSDPAGDGTEAFF.

The chain has TRBV5-8 and TRBJ1-1, with a possible D match to TRBD1 (5 bases). V gave up 4 bases and J gave up 0 bases, with 13 bases separating them. This CDR3 is built from 15 residues. Looked up from germline, CDR1 is SGHTS and CDR2 is YDEGEE. The CDR3 protein is CASSPQWGMNTEAFF. CDR3 sequence (DNA): TGTGCCAGCAGCCCCCAGTGGGGCATGAACACTGAAGCTTTCTTT.

J is TRBJ1-1 and V is TRBV7-2; TRBD1 matches at 7 bases. CDR1 and CDR2 (germline): SGHTA, FQGNSA. The CDR3 has 14 residues. V was pared by 1 base and J by 3 bases, with 2 bases of the junction left unmatched. The CDR3 region is CASSLGQGYTEAFF. The CDR3 DNA reads TGTGCCAGCAGCTTAGGACAGGGATACACTGAAGCTTTCTTT.

The genes are TRBV7-9 and TRBJ2-3; TRBD2 matches at 9 bases. CDR3 length equals 15 residues. After removal of 8 bases from V and 5 bases from J, the junction contained 11 bases not matched to a gene. Per the germline V gene, CDR1 is SEHNR and CDR2 is FQNEAQ (reference sequence). The CDR3, as DNA: TGTGCCAGCGCTCATTTGCGGGAGGGGGAAGATACGCAGTATTTT. Its protein is CASAHLREGEDTQYF.

This chain links TRBV28 with TRBJ2-3, with 10 bases aligning to TRBD2. CDR1 and CDR2 from the germline V gene are MDHEN and SYDVKM. This CDR3 spans 17 amino acids. Trimming cost V 6 bases and J 0 bases; bases outside gene matches: 9. The CDR3 here is CASSFSGRSFSTDTQYF. CDR3 bases: TGTGCCAGCAGCTTTAGCGGGAGGAGCTTTAGCACAGATACGCAGTATTTT.

This clone was seen once. The chain recombines TRBV28 with TRBJ2-3; 10 nucleotides align to TRBD1. Trimming cost V 5 bases and J 2 bases; bases outside gene matches: 4. Looked up from germline, CDR1 is MDHEN and CDR2 is SYDVKM. The CDR3 has 15 residues. The CDR3 here is CASSRQGADTDTQYF. CDR3 bases: TGTGCCAGCAGTCGACAGGGGGCAGACACAGATACGCAGTATTTT.

This chain uses TRBV28 with TRBJ2-2; the match to TRBD2 covers 10 bases. Germline lookup yields CDR1 MDHEN and CDR2 SYDVKM. The CDR3 is made up of 18 amino acids. The J segment lost 5 bases and the V segment lost 2 bases, leaving 11 bases of the junction unmatched. CDR3 amino acids: CASSLRLAGVDWTGELFF. CDR3 bases: TGTGCCAGCAGTTTAAGGCTAGCGGGAGTAGATTGGACCGGGGAGCTGTTTTTT.

The DNA of the CDR3 is TGTGCCTGGAGTGAGTACAGGGAAGGCGAGCAGTACTTC. Translated: CAWSEYREGEQYF. This chain connects TRBV30 to TRBJ2-7, with D perhaps TRBD1 (6 bases). V lost 1 base to trimming and J lost 6 bases, with 13 bases between them. CDR1 GTSNPN and CDR2 SVGIG come from the germline V gene (reference sequence). The CDR3 is 13 amino acids.

V is TRBV6-5 and J is TRBJ2-3; possibly TRBD2 for D (7 bases). Germline V gene sequence: CDR1 MNHEY, CDR2 SVGAGI. Trimming pared 1 base from V and 2 bases from J, leaving 13 bases between. CDR3 length: 16 residues. CDR3 sequence: CASSYCQRDNTDTQYF. In DNA form, the CDR3 reads TGTGCCAGCAGTTACTGCCAGCGGGACAACACAGATACGCAGTATTTT.

V is TRBV7-3 and J is TRBJ2-1; 11 positions match TRBD2. V dropped 3 bases and J dropped 6; count of bases not matched to a gene: 7. Germline CDR1 reads SGHTA; CDR2 reads FQGTGA. This CDR3 has 16 residues. This CDR3 reads CASSLLAGGRGNEQFF. Written as DNA, the CDR3 is TGTGCCAGCAGCTTGTTAGCGGGAGGGAGGGGCAATGAGCAGTTCTTC. Drawing the rest from reference TRBV7-3 and TRBJ2-1, the complete variable domain is GAGVSQTPSNKVTEKGKYVELRCDPISGHTALYWYRQSLGQGPEFLIYFQGTGAADDSGLPNDRFFAVRPEGSVSTLKIQRTERGDSAVYLCASSLLAGGRGNEQFFGPGTRLTVL.

CDR3 residues: CASSRVSGKGEQYF. The CDR3 nucleotides read TGTGCCAGCAGTCGAGTAAGCGGGAAGGGCGAGCAGTACTTC. V usage is TRBV28 and J usage is TRBJ2-7; 7 bases map to TRBD2. Per germline, CDR1 MDHEN and CDR2 SYDVKM. Losses at the gene ends were 5 bases for V and 6 bases for J; bases not matched to a gene: 10. The CDR3 has 14 residues.

For this clone: The same CDR3 also results from other DNA sequences found in this sample. The chain uses TRBV4-1 and TRBJ2-5, with 7 nucleotides matching TRBD2. Germline V lookup: CDR1 MGHRA, CDR2 YSYEKL. Losses at the gene ends were 0 bases for V and 4 bases for J; bases not matched to a gene: 2. This CDR3 region has 14 residues. CDR3 region: CASSQEGGTETQYF. CDR3 coding DNA: TGCGCCAGCAGCCAAGAGGGAGGGACAGAGACCCAGTACTTC.

This rearrangement joins TRBV5-6 to TRBJ2-7; TRBD1 aligns across 10 bases. Germline assignment: CDR1 SGHDT and CDR2 YYEEEE. V trimming: 2 bases; J trimming: 4 bases; junction bases outside the gene matches: 3. The CDR3 extends over 14 amino acids. CDR3 DNA: TGTGCCAGCAGCTTTTGGGACAGGGGTTACGAGCAGTACTTC. This gives the protein CASSFWDRGYEQYF.

V and J are TRBV28 and TRBJ2-7; a weak D match, TRBD2 (5 bases). Germline CDR1 and CDR2: MDHEN and SYDVKM. The CDR3 consists of 14 residues. V lost 6 bases, J lost 4 bases, and 16 bases lay in between. CDR3 in DNA: TGTGCCAGCAGAGAGGGTCTAGGAGGATACGAGCAGTACTTC. Translating gives CASREGLGGYEQYF.

The chain carries TRBV28 and TRBJ1-1; D perhaps matches TRBD1 (6 bases). The CDR3 sequence is 13 residues long. V gave up 5 bases and J gave up 4 bases, with 11 bases separating them. Germline V lookup: CDR1 MDHEN, CDR2 SYDVKM. CDR3 sequence: CASSIQGSTEAFF. The CDR3 DNA reads as TGTGCCAGCAGTATTCAGGGGAGCACTGAAGCTTTCTTT. Filled out from reference TRBV28 and TRBJ1-1, the complete variable domain reads DVKVTQSSRYLVKRTGEKVFLECVQDMDHENMFWYRQDPGLGLRLIYFSYDVKMKEKGDIPEGYSVSREKKERFSLILESASTNQTSMYLCASSIQGSTEAFFGQGTRLTVV.

The V and J genes are TRBV6-5 and TRBJ2-7; 7 positions agree with TRBD1. Germline-derived CDR1 and CDR2 are MNHEY and SVGAGI. With V trimmed by 6 bases and J by 4 bases, 12 bases remained unmatched. The CDR3 is 15 amino acids. CDR3 nucleotides: TGTGCCAGCAGCACTCCGACAGGGTTTCCTTACGAGCAGTACTTC. Translated, it gives CASSTPTGFPYEQYF.

The V and J genes are TRBV18 and TRBJ2-5, with 10 bases identical to TRBD1. The J segment lost 2 bases and the V segment lost 6 bases, leaving 3 bases of the junction unmatched. Looked up from germline, CDR1 is KGHSH and CDR2 is LQKENI. This CDR3 comprises 14 residues. CDR3 loop: CASSPDRGQETQYF. The CDR3 DNA reads as TGTGCCAGCTCCCCGGACAGGGGGCAAGAGACCCAGTACTTC. The full variable domain, rest sourced from reference TRBV18 and TRBJ2-5, is NAGVMQNPRHLVRRRGQEARLRCSPMKGHSHVYWYRQLPEEGLKFMVYLQKENIIDESGMPKERFSAEFPKEGPSILRIQQVVRGDSAAYFCASSPDRGQETQYFGPGTRLLVL.

The V gene is TRBV7-9, the J gene TRBJ2-5; D gene uncertain. V shed 6 bases and J shed 0 bases, with 8 bases lying between them. Germline loops: CDR1 SEHNR, CDR2 FQNEAQ (reference sequence). The CDR3 is 13 amino acids. The CDR3 reads CASSSTYQETQYF. Written as DNA, the CDR3 is TGTGCCAGCAGTTCCACGTACCAAGAGACCCAGTACTTC.

The chain uses TRBV18 and TRBJ2-2; TRBD1 is a possible D gene (5 bases). Germline V CDR1 and CDR2: KGHSH, LQKENI. V gave up 2 bases and J gave up 3 bases, with 16 bases separating them. This CDR3 contains 17 residues. Here the CDR3 DNA reads TGTGCCAGCTCACCAGGGGTAACAGGCCTATACACCGGGGAGCTGTTTTTT. Translated: CASSPGVTGLYTGELFF.